These 30 T cell receptor beta chains were all obtained from the same sample, sequenced in a study of blood T cell repertoires in COVID-19. TCRdb keeps only in-frame clones here, not all; method: immunoSEQ multiplex PCR. The data hold some 300,000 clones, with 90% observed a single time. Sequencing used PBMCs or T cells enriched from blood (not recorded which). All receptors derive from a woman between 18 and 30 years old with acute COVID-19.

The chain carries TRBV7-6 and TRBJ2-7; D might be TRBD2 (6 bases). V lost 3 bases, J lost 3 bases, and 12 bases lay in between. Germline assignment: CDR1 SGHVS and CDR2 FNYEAQ. The CDR3 is made up of 14 amino acids. The CDR3 nucleotides are TGTGCCAGCAGCTTGTCGGAGGGATACTACGAGCAGTACTTC. It yields the protein CASSLSEGYYEQYF.

This clone has only a few counts. V usage is TRBV19 and J usage is TRBJ2-2; 8 bases are shared with TRBD1. Unmatched junction bases numbered 5, after V lost 5 bases and J lost 6 bases. The CDR3 is made up of 14 amino acids. Germline assignment: CDR1 LNHDA and CDR2 SQIVND (reference sequence). The CDR3 coding sequence is TGTGCCAGTAGTCCCGGGACAGGTGCCGGGGAGCTGTTTTTT. Translated: CASSPGTGAGELFF.

The chain uses TRBV19 and TRBJ2-7, with 11 bases lining up with TRBD2. Per the germline V gene, CDR1 is LNHDA and CDR2 is SQIVND (reference sequence). The CDR3 length is 15 residues. V shed 7 bases and J 5 bases; nucleotides not matched to a gene: 10. This CDR3 reads CASTPGLAAVDEQYF. Written as DNA, the CDR3 is TGTGCCAGTACGCCGGGACTAGCGGCCGTCGACGAGCAGTACTTC.

The V gene is TRBV9, the J gene TRBJ2-2; 8 nucleotides match TRBD2. This CDR3 has 19 amino acids. Looked up from germline, CDR1 is SGDLS and CDR2 is YYNGEE. With V trimmed by 0 bases and J by 2 bases, 12 bases remained unmatched. The CDR3 nucleotides read TGTGCCAGCAGCGTAGTGCTCGGCGGGAGGATTAATAACACCGGGGAGCTGTTTTTT. It yields the protein CASSVVLGGRINNTGELFF.

The chain links TRBV10-3 to TRBJ1-2; tentative D call: TRBD1 (5 bases). The CDR3 runs to 18 residues. V was shortened by 0 bases and J by 3 bases, with 20 bases between the two germline ends. The germline gives CDR1 ENHRY, CDR2 SYGVKD. The chain's CDR3 is CAISESGGGADADYGYTF. The CDR3 nucleotides read TGTGCCATCAGTGAGTCGGGGGGGGGAGCAGACGCGGACTATGGCTACACCTTC.

This chain links TRBV5-1 with TRBJ2-4; 11 bases are shared with TRBD1. The CDR3 sequence is 14 residues long. The germline CDR1 and CDR2 sequences are SGHRS and YFSETQ. V shed 4 bases, J shed 9 bases, and the junction held 6 bases outside the gene matches. CDR3 DNA: TGCGCCAGCAGCATGGGACAGGGGGATGGCATTCAGTACTTC. Translated: CASSMGQGDGIQYF.

Concerning this clone itself: Additional DNA sequences in this sample encode the identical CDR3. The chain recombines TRBV28 with TRBJ1-3; D is undetermined. Germline V gene lookup returns CDR1 MDHEN and CDR2 SYDVKM. V dropped 6 bases and J dropped 0 bases, with 3 bases sitting between them. The CDR3 loop spans 12 amino acids. CDR3 residues: CASRSSGNTIYF. In nucleotides, the CDR3 is TGTGCCAGCAGGAGCTCTGGAAACACCATATATTTT.

V usage is TRBV7-3 and J usage is TRBJ2-1; 11 bases are a match to TRBD2. The CDR3 consists of 16 residues. Germline CDR1 SGHTA, CDR2 FQGTGA. J gave up 7 bases and V 2 bases, and 7 bases lay outside the gene matches. The CDR3 reads CASSLSLAGVGNEQFF. The CDR3 coding sequence is TGTGCCAGCAGCTTATCACTAGCGGGAGTAGGGAATGAGCAGTTCTTC.

This rearrangement joins TRBV21-1 to TRBJ2-3; the D call of TRBD2 is as the table states it, not checked on the DNA. TRBV21-1 is a pseudogene. This CDR3 region has 22 residues. CDR3 coding DNA: TGTGCCAGCAGCATGGAGACCGGGACTAGCGGGAGGCGTCAAGACTCCACAGATACGCAGTATTTT. This gives the protein CASSMETGTSGRRQDSTDTQYF.

The gene calls are TRBV3-1 (or the pseudogene TRBV3-2) and TRBJ2-2, with unresolved D. The germline CDR1 and CDR2 sequences are LGHDT and YNNKEL (reference sequence). Trimming left V 1 base short and J 8 bases short, with 8 bases between. The CDR3 is 13 residues long. As DNA, the CDR3 is TGTGCCAGCAGCCAAGCAGGCTGGGGGGAGCTGTTTTTT. Protein product: CASSQAGWGELFF.

V is TRBV28 and J is TRBJ1-3, with D unresolved. The CDR3 contains 17 residues. From germline, CDR1 is MDHEN and CDR2 SYDVKM. V was pared by 5 bases and J by 0 bases, with 17 bases between. The CDR3 sequence: CASSPSTRRSSGNTIYF. The CDR3 coding sequence is TGTGCCAGCAGTCCTTCGACAAGGCGATCCTCTGGAAACACCATATATTTT.

V usage is TRBV6-4 and J usage is TRBJ2-3; no definite D call. The CDR3 runs to 12 residues. Germline values: CDR1 MRHNA, CDR2 SNTAGT. Trimming took off 7 bases at V and 5 bases at J, with 10 bases between the two ends. CDR3 loop: CASTPARDTQYF. The DNA of the CDR3 is TGTGCCAGCACCCCGGCTAGAGATACGCAGTATTTT.

The rearrangement uses TRBV6-2 or TRBV6-3 and TRBJ2-4; D unclear. Looked up from germline, CDR1 is MNHEY and CDR2 is SVGEGT. V lost 4 bases, J lost 6 bases, and 7 bases lay in between. The CDR3 has 12 amino acids. DNA of the CDR3: TGTGCCAGCAGTTTGGCAGGAAACATTCAGTACTTC. It codes for CASSLAGNIQYF.

The chain has TRBV18 and TRBJ1-6; the match to TRBD1 covers 8 bases. Losses at the gene ends were 5 bases for V and 8 bases for J; bases not matched to a gene: 8. The CDR3 length is 15 residues. The germline CDR1 and CDR2 sequences are KGHSH and LQKENI. The CDR3 DNA reads TGTGCCAGCTCATCCAGAGGACAGGGCGATTCACCCCTCCACTTT. Its translation: CASSSRGQGDSPLHF.

The rearrangement joins TRBV11-2 to TRBJ1-2, with TRBD1 matching 8 bases. The CDR3 covers 12 residues. Germline assignment: CDR1 SGHAT and CDR2 FQNNGV. Trimming took 4 bases from V and 8 from J; bases not matched to a gene: 3. CDR3 bases: TGTGCCAGCAGCTGGACAGGGCGAGGCTACACCTTC. Its protein is CASSWTGRGYTF.

This chain links TRBV6-6 with TRBJ1-3; 8 bases match TRBD1. Trimming removed 8 bases from V and 6 bases from J; junction bases left unmatched: 9. The length of the CDR3 is 14 residues. Germline-derived CDR1 and CDR2 are MNHNY and SVGAGI (reference sequence). The CDR3 sequence is CASVKGQGENTIYF. The CDR3 DNA sequence: TGTGCCAGCGTGAAAGGACAGGGCGAAAACACCATATATTTT.

Comments on this clone: Other DNA sequences in this specimen translate into the identical CDR3. V usage is TRBV3-1 (or the pseudogene TRBV3-2) and J usage is TRBJ1-5; D is perhaps TRBD1 (6 bases). Germline V lookup: CDR1 LGHDT, CDR2 YNNKEL (reference sequence). V lost 0 bases, J lost 6 bases, and 6 bases lay in between. The CDR3 extends over 13 amino acids. The CDR3 reads CASSQEGGQPQHF. The DNA for the CDR3 is TGTGCCAGCAGCCAAGAAGGGGGTCAGCCCCAGCATTTT.

The chain couples TRBV28 to TRBJ1-5; D ambiguous. Trimming took 6 bases from V and 4 from J, leaving 16 bases between them. CDR1 and CDR2 from the germline V gene are MDHEN and SYDVKM. The CDR3 length is 15 residues. In nucleotides, the CDR3 is TGTGCCAGCAGGTCCGGGGAGGCGGCGAATCAGCCCCAGCATTTT. This encodes CASRSGEAANQPQHF.

The chain's CDR3 is CSVKQGNEKLFF. CDR3 DNA: TGCAGCGTGAAACAGGGTAATGAAAAACTGTTTTTT. This chain joins TRBV29-1 and TRBJ1-4; D perhaps matches TRBD1 (6 bases). The germline CDR1 and CDR2 sequences are SQVTM and ANQGSEA. The CDR3 spans 12 residues. The V gene lost 6 bases and the J gene lost 4 bases, with 9 bases spanning the gap.

This chain links TRBV27 with TRBJ2-3, with 10 bases aligning to TRBD2. This CDR3 is 18 amino acids long. CDR1 MNHEY and CDR2 SMNVEV come from the germline V gene (reference sequence). The J segment lost 2 bases and the V segment lost 2 bases, leaving 10 bases of the junction unmatched. Written as DNA, the CDR3 is TGTGCCAGCAGTTTACTAGCGGGAGTTTCGCTCTTCACAGATACGCAGTATTTT. Encoded protein: CASSLLAGVSLFTDTQYF.

V usage is TRBV29-1 and J usage is TRBJ2-5; D is perhaps TRBD1 (5 bases). The CDR3 is made up of 14 amino acids. The germline gives CDR1 SQVTM, CDR2 ANQGSEA. Trimming cost V 6 bases and J 2 bases, with 16 bases left between them. The CDR3 DNA reads TGCAGCGTCCCAGATAGGGGCCTTCAAGAGACCCAGTACTTC. Encoded protein: CSVPDRGLQETQYF.

The chain has TRBV2 and TRBJ1-2; D possibly corresponds to TRBD1 (6 bases). The CDR3 is 14 residues long. The V end lost 3 bases, the J end lost 8 bases, and 16 bases lay between the germline ends. The germline CDR1 and CDR2 sequences are SNHLY and FYNNEI. The CDR3 nucleotides are TGTGCCAGCAGTGAGAGTGGACGCGGGGGCGGCTACACCTTC. Its protein product is CASSESGRGGGYTF.

This chain links TRBV19 with TRBJ1-5; possible D gene TRBD1, 6 bases. The CDR3 consists of 14 residues. V lost 0 bases and J lost 5, with 8 bases in between. Germline lookup yields CDR1 LNHDA and CDR2 SQIVND (reference sequence). The CDR3 loop is CASSIDRGHQPQHF. CDR3 nucleotide sequence: TGTGCCAGTAGTATAGACAGGGGCCATCAGCCCCAGCATTTT.

The count of this clone is one. This chain joins TRBV7-9 and TRBJ1-2; D might be TRBD1 (5 bases). Germline V gene data show CDR1 as SEHNR and CDR2 as FQNEAQ (reference sequence). V shed 1 base and J shed 5 bases, with 14 bases lying between them. The CDR3 loop spans 15 amino acids. CDR3 DNA sequence: TGTGCCAGCAGCTTAGAGTTGGCAGGACATTATGGCTACACCTTC. It translates to CASSLELAGHYGYTF.

The chain combines TRBV11-3 with TRBJ1-1; the D gene is possibly TRBD1 (5 bases). This CDR3 region has 13 residues. Per germline, CDR1 SGHNT and CDR2 YENEEA. Trimming pared 10 bases from V and 6 bases from J, leaving 18 bases between. This CDR3 reads CATATRQKPEAFF. The CDR3 DNA reads as TGTGCCACCGCAACCAGACAGAAACCTGAAGCTTTCTTT.

This chain connects TRBV30 to TRBJ2-1; the D gene is possibly TRBD1 (5 bases). CDR3 size: 12 residues. The germline V and J ends were trimmed by 0 bases and 9 bases, with 9 bases remaining between them. Germline CDR1 reads GTSNPN; CDR2 reads SVGIG (reference sequence). CDR3 sequence: CAWSVPRGEQFF. The DNA for the CDR3 is TGTGCCTGGAGTGTACCTAGGGGTGAGCAGTTCTTC.

The table lists this clone with a few counts. J is TRBJ2-7 and V is TRBV27; D may be TRBD2 (6 bases). The CDR3 contains 15 residues. Germline-derived CDR1 and CDR2 are MNHEY and SMNVEV (reference sequence). V was shortened by 3 bases and J by 4 bases, with 16 bases between the two germline ends. For the CDR3, the DNA is TGTGCCAGCAGTTTCGACGGGACTCAACCTTACGAGCAGTACTTC. Protein product: CASSFDGTQPYEQYF.

The chain is built from TRBV28 and TRBJ2-7, with 9 bases lining up with TRBD2. The CDR3 is 16 amino acids. V lost 5 bases and J lost 7; bases outside the gene matches: 15. Germline V lookup: CDR1 MDHEN, CDR2 SYDVKM. CDR3: CASSGTPGLAKREQYF. Written as DNA, the CDR3 is TGTGCCAGCAGTGGCACGCCGGGACTAGCTAAACGGGAGCAGTACTTC.

The CDR3 nucleotides read TGTGCCAGCTCGCAACTAGCGGGAGAAGTCTACGAGCAGTACTTC. Encoded protein: CASSQLAGEVYEQYF. V usage is TRBV18 and J usage is TRBJ2-7, with 11 positions matching TRBD2. The V gene end was trimmed by 6 bases and the J gene end by 3 bases; junction bases not matched to a gene: 7. Germline V CDR1 and CDR2: KGHSH, LQKENI. There are 15 residues in the CDR3.

The chain carries TRBV27 and TRBJ2-2; the D gene is possibly TRBD2 (6 bases). CDR1 is MNHEY and CDR2 is SMNVEV in the germline V gene (reference sequence). Trimming left V 2 bases short and J 6 bases short, with 22 bases between. The CDR3 has 18 residues. CDR3: CASSLRGGGTTIPGELFF. CDR3 bases: TGTGCCAGCAGTTTAAGGGGTGGGGGGACCACTATACCCGGGGAGCTGTTTTTT.